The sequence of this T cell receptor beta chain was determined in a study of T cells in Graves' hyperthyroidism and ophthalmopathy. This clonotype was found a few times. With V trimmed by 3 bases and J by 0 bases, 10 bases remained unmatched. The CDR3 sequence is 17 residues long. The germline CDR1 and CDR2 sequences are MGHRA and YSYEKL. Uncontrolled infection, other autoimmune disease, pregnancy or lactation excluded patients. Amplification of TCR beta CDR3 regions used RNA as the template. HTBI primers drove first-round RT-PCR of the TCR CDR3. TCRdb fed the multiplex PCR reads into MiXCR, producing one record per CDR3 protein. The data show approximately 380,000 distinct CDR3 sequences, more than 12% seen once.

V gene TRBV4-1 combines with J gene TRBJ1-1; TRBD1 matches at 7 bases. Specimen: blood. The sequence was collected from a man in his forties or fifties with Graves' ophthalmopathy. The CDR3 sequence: CASSQEGRGPMNTEAFF. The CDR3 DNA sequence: TGCGCCAGCAGCCAGGAAGGGAGGGGGCCGATGAACACTGAAGCTTTCTTT.